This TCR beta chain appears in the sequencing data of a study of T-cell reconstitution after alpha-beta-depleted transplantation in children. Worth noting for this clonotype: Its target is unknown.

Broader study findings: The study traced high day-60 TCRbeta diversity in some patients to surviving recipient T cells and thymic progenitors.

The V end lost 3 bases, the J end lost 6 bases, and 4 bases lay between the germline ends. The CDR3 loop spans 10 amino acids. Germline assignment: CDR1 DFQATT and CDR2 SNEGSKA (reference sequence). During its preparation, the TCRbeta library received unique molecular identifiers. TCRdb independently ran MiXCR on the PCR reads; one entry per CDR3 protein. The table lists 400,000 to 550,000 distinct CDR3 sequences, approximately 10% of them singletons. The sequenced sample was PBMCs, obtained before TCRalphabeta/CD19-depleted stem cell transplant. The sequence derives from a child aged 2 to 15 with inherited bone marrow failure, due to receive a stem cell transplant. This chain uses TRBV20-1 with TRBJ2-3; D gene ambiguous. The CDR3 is CSARMDTQYF. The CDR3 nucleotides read TGCAGTGCTAGGATGGATACGCAGTATTTT.